This T cell receptor (beta chain) was found in a study of blood T cell repertoires in COVID-19. Turning to the study itself: Material from acute and convalescent COVID-19 was sourced from the United States, Italy and Spain. From T cells, B-cell-depleted T cells, or PBMCs came the material, which was cDNA or gDNA.

Measured with immunoSEQ multiplex PCR; TCRdb has only the in-frame clones, and not every one. The sample holds about 190,000 clones, 85% to 90% seen once. The ends were cut back, 6 bases at V and 4 bases at J, with 10 bases in the middle. This CDR3 has 13 amino acids. Germline CDR1 is LGHDT and CDR2 is YNNKEL (reference sequence). The sequence derives from a woman in her late teens or twenties who had recovered from COVID-19. Specimen: peripheral blood. The J gene is TRBJ2-1, the V gene TRBV3-1 (or the pseudogene TRBV3-2); D is possibly TRBD1 (6 bases). CDR3 sequence (DNA): TGTGCCAGCAGGCAACAGGGTTACAATGAGCAGTTCTTC. Translation gives CASRQQGYNEQFF.